The TCR beta chain under discussion was sequenced for a study of blood T cell repertoires in COVID-19. Study overall: The United States, Italy and Spain were the sources of the acute and convalescent COVID-19 samples.

The protocol was immunoSEQ multiplex PCR, while the TCRdb copy is restricted to in-frame clones and leaves out a portion. The sample yields 200,000 to 250,000 clones, 80% to 90% seen once. Trimming shortened V by 4 bases and J by 8 bases, and 11 bases separated the two germline ends. Germline CDR1 is LGHDT and CDR2 is YNNKEL (reference sequence). This CDR3 spans 12 amino acids. Living in about 25 US areas, the participants were between roughly 18 and 89 years of age. The source of this sequence is a woman aged 25 to 39 with acute COVID-19. Sequences were obtained from PBMCs or T cells enriched from blood (not recorded which). V usage is TRBV3-1 (or the pseudogene TRBV3-2) and J usage is TRBJ1-2; D is unresolved. The CDR3, as DNA: TGTGCCAGCAGCCCCCCCGGTCGGGGCTACACCTTC. It translates to CASSPPGRGYTF.